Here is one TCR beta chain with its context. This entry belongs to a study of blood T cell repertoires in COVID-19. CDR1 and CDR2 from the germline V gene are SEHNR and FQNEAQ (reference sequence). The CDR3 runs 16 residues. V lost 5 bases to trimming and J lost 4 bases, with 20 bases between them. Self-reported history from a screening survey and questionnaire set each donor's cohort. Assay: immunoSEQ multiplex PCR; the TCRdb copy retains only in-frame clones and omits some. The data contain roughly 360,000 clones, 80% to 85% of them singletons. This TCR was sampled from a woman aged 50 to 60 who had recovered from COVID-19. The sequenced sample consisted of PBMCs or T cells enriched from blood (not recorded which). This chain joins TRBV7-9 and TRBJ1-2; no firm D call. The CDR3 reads CASSDPVGSSGYGYTF. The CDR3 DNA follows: TGTGCCAGCAGCGATCCGGTTGGGAGCTCTGGCTATGGCTACACCTTC.